This paragraph covers one T cell receptor beta chain sequence. The antigen remains undetermined. No fewer than 7 million PBMCs went into each sample. The entry originates in a study of blood T cells in healthy people across ages. The use of a sample-barcoded 5' primer and a J-beta primer mix characterized a second PCR of about 6 to 12 cycles. MiXCR, run by TCRdb on the 5' RACE reads, gives a single entry per CDR3 protein. Of more than 500,000 distinct CDR3 sequences in the sample, roughly a quarter were seen once. This CDR3 contains 15 residues. Looked up from germline, CDR1 is ENHRY and CDR2 is SYGVKD. V lost 3 bases, J lost 5 bases, and 8 bases stayed unmatched. Study outcomes and limitations: Any changes in expanded clonotypes were possibly confounded, as donor CMV status remained unknown. Naive T cell percentage showed a strong correlation with TCR beta diversity. Age advanced and TCR beta diversity per million T cells fell, roughly linearly.

This sample also appeared in a second study, on T cells of mothers and their children.

The rearrangement links TRBV10-3 to TRBJ2-5; 8 nucleotides align to TRBD2. The sample was blood. The source is a boy aged 2 to 10 in good health. For the CDR3, the DNA is TGTGCCATCAGTGATCTCCGGGAGGGTGTCGAGACCCAGTACTTC. It yields the protein CAISDLREGVETQYF.